What follows describes a single TCR beta chain. Its antigen is unknown. No base qualities exist here, and no much larger clone lies one base off it. This entry comes from a study of CXCR3 chemokines and chemotherapy response in bladder cancer (dated by TCRdb to 2022 to 2024). Context from the whole study: The study tested whether activity of the CXCR3 chemokine system within human bladder cancer tumors predicted response to chemotherapy.

Based on the germline V gene (reference sequence), the CDR1 and CDR2 sequences are GTSNPN and SVGIG. For this chain, trimming is 0 bases at the V end and 9 bases at the J end, and the number of junction bases without a gene match is 11. The CDR3 numbers 15 residues from cysteine through phenylalanine. This entry keeps only the CDR3 DNA: 45 bases, framed from base 1. Receptors were amplified or captured by PCR. The instrument was an Illumina HiSeq 2500. The raw public reads went through TCRdb reprocessing: fastp at Q25, MiXCR clone calling, in-frame beta chains kept. Under each unique CDR3 protein, matching rows form one entry showing the most common genes and DNA. The sample includes around 8,000 distinct CDR3 sequences, with around 12% observed a single time. The ten most abundant clones make up around 16% of the sample.

Here the chain combines TRBV30 and TRBJ2-3, with 8 bases in between that match TRBD2. Sample collection occurred from a patient whose treatment included neoadjuvant chemotherapy. This clonotype was sampled from a human donor with bladder cancer that responded to neoadjuvant chemotherapy. The CDR3 protein is CAWSVGRGVEGTQYF. The nucleotides read TGTGCCTGGAGTGTAGGGCGGGGGGTAGAAGGGACGCAGTATTTT.